Below, one TCR beta chain is given with its context. The CDR3 is 14 amino acids. As for the donors, each was a healthy bone marrow donor. This entry is derived from a study of cytomegalovirus exposure and HLA in healthy donors. In the PCR, 60 Vbeta and 13 Jbeta primers were used. TCRdb keeps only in-frame clones here, not all; method: immunoSEQ multiplex PCR. Among under 200,000 clones listed, approximately 88% were seen once. This TCR was recovered from a man aged 30 to 45 in good health and CMV-seronegative. Material for sequencing was PBMCs. V is TRBV21-1 and J is TRBJ2-1; the DNA was not compared with TRBD2, the D call given in the table. TRBV21-1 is described as a pseudogene. Here the CDR3 reads CASSPRTSVSEQFF. The CDR3 coding sequence is TGTGCCAGCAGCCCTCGGACTAGCGTAAGTGAGCAGTTCTTC.